These 31 T cell receptor delta chains originate from one sample sequenced in a study of γδ T cells in repeated Plasmodium falciparum infection. TCRdb re-called the multiplex PCR reads through CATT. The table records over 55,000 delta-chain clones, around 1.7% of them present only once. Bulk repertoires came from Vgamma9/Vdelta2+ or Vdelta2-negative gammadelta T cells flow-sorted from PBMC. Sequenced sample: gamma-delta T cells from blood. These receptors all come from a pool of human donors (malaria-infected and uninfected, not separated).

This clone was detected a few times. TCRdb records a much larger clone's protein for this DNA, with a difference at residue 8 that likely arises from a read error; the protein given is the translation of the DNA. The rearrangement uses TRDV1 and TRDJ2; 9 nucleotides match TRDD3. Looked up from germline, CDR1 is TSWWSYY and CDR2 is QGS. J gave up 2 bases and V 0 bases, and 25 bases lay outside the gene matches. The CDR3 sequence is 24 residues long. The DNA for the CDR3 is TGTGCTCTTGGGGAACTTCCTCGTGAACTTACCAACCGGGGGATACAAAAGTTGACAGCACAACTCTTCTTT. Protein sequence: CALGELPRELTNRGIQKLTAQLFF.

This clone was detected ten times or more. TCRdb's entry gives the protein of a much larger clone, which mismatches this DNA's translation at residue 15, likely from a read error; the protein reported here is translated from the DNA. The V call is TRDV2, the J call TRDJ1; 9 bases agree with TRDD3. The CDR3 covers 16 residues. Germline loops: CDR1 GEAIGNYY, CDR2 EKD. CDR3 bases: TGTGCCTGTGACACTCTTACTGGGGGACCAGACTTCATGCTCACCTTT. Encoded protein: CACDTLTGGPDFMLTF.

In this sample, this clone turned up many times. TCRdb attributes to this sequence the protein of a much larger clone, which differs from the DNA translation at residue 13; a read error is likely, and the protein displayed is translated from the DNA. The J gene is TRDJ1, the V gene TRDV1, with TRDD3 as a possible D gene (6 bases). V was trimmed by 0 bases and J by 0 bases, leaving 23 bases between them. The CDR3 has 20 residues. CDR1 is TSWWSYY, CDR2 QGS, per germline. CDR3 amino acids: CALGELVPSKWGAYTDKLIF. CDR3 bases: TGTGCTCTTGGGGAACTAGTACCCTCCAAGTGGGGGGCGTACACCGATAAACTCATCTTT.

This clone appeared many times. TCRdb lists the protein of a much larger clone for this DNA, which differs at residue 15, so this is likely a read error; the protein given here is translated from the DNA itself. The chain uses TRDV2 and TRDJ1; 11 bases are shared with TRDD3. TCRdb lists no J gene, so it was determined here by aligning the DNA to germline. Germline assignment: CDR1 GEAIGNYY and CDR2 EKD. This CDR3 region has 19 residues. This CDR3 reads CACDTGMGDTDSYTVKLIF. For the CDR3, the DNA is TGTGCCTGTGACACCGGGATGGGGGATACGGATTCGTACACCGTTAAACTCATCTTT.

Regarding this clone: TCRdb's protein, taken from a much larger clone, differs from this DNA's translation at residue 16, likely owing to a read error; the protein displayed comes from the DNA. V gene TRDV1 combines with J gene TRDJ1, with TRDD3 matching over 9 bases. No J gene was available from TCRdb, and it was assigned here by a germline match of the DNA. The CDR3 covers 20 residues. Germline assignment: CDR1 TSWWSYY and CDR2 QGS. The CDR3 DNA reads as TGTGCTCTTGGGGCCCCTCAACGTCTGGGGGATTGCCCGAGCACCAATAAACTCATCTTT. Encoded protein: CALGAPQRLGDCPSTNKLIF.

This clone was picked up a small number of times. A far larger clone is one base from this, pointing to a likely read error. This sample also contains other DNA sequences that code for the same CDR3. The chain has TRDV1 and TRDJ1; 12 bases are a match to TRDD3. TCRdb offers no J gene call, so here the DNA was matched to germline to obtain one. This CDR3 has 21 amino acids. Trimming removed 4 bases from V and 3 bases from J; junction bases left unmatched: 21. The germline V gene encodes CDR1 TSWWSYY and CDR2 QGS. This chain's CDR3 is CALGAPSYVSLLGDTADKLIF. The CDR3 DNA sequence: TGTGCTCTTGGGGCCCCTTCCTACGTATCCCTGCTGGGGGATACGGCCGATAAACTCATCTTT.

V is TRDV1 and J is TRDJ1; 12 bases are shared with TRDD3. The J gene is absent in TCRdb and was assigned here via DNA matching to germline. The CDR3 length is 23 residues. Germline V gene sequence: CDR1 TSWWSYY, CDR2 QGS. V shed 5 bases, J shed 0 bases, and the junction held 25 bases outside the gene matches. CDR3 protein: CALGTKFLPLGWGIRGDTDKLIF. The CDR3 region has the DNA TGTGCTCTTGGGACAAAATTCCTACCGTTAGGCTGGGGGATACGTGGCGACACCGATAAACTCATCTTT.

This clone was seen a handful of times. The gene calls are TRDV1 and TRDJ1; 12 positions match TRDD3. As TCRdb names no J gene, one was assigned here on the basis of a DNA match to germline. This CDR3 has 20 amino acids. From germline, CDR1 is TSWWSYY and CDR2 QGS. V dropped 1 base and J dropped 3; count of bases not matched to a gene: 15. This CDR3 reads CALGERSSPGGYGSADKLIF. In nucleotides, the CDR3 is TGTGCTCTTGGGGAACGATCTTCCCCTGGGGGATACGGTAGCGCCGATAAACTCATCTTT.

This clone was counted between two and nine times. The TCRdb record carries a much larger clone's protein, which differs from this DNA's translation at residue 16; a read error is the likely cause, and the protein listed here is the DNA translation. The genes are TRDV1 and TRDJ1, with D possibly called TRDD1 or TRDD2 (5 bases each). The CDR3 loop spans 20 amino acids. The germline gives CDR1 TSWWSYY, CDR2 QGS. The CDR3 is CALGELPFPLFHKYTGKLIF. The CDR3 DNA sequence: TGTGCTCTTGGGGAACTACCCTTTCCTTTATTTCATAAATACACCGGTAAACTCATCTTT.

This clone has just a few counts. A read error likely explains why the TCRdb protein, taken from a much larger clone, differs from this DNA's translation at residue 5; the protein shown is translated from the DNA. The genes are TRDV2 and TRDJ1, with D maybe TRDD2 (5 bases). The CDR3 covers 20 residues. Trimming took 3 bases from V and 0 from J, leaving 28 bases between them. The germline gives CDR1 GEAIGNYY, CDR2 EKD. The CDR3, as DNA: TGTGCCTGTGACGCATTAGGCCAGCCTACGGTGGGACCGTACACCGATAAACTCATCTTT. Translation: CACDALGQPTVGPYTDKLIF.

The V gene is TRDV1; the J gene was not called; TRDD3, as called in the table, went unchecked against the DNA. The CDR3 consists of 17 residues. CDR1 is TSWWSYY, CDR2 QGS, per germline. In DNA, the CDR3 is TGTGCTCTTGGGGAACTCCAGCTGGGGGATATCCTGACAGCACAATTCTTC. It specifies CALGELQLGDILTAQFF.

As to this clone: TCRdb assigns this DNA the protein of a much larger clone, which departs from its translation at residue 12; this likely reflects a read error, and the protein shown comes from translating the DNA. J is TRDJ1 and V is TRDV1; 10 positions agree with TRDD3. The J gene, left out of TCRdb, was set here by checking the DNA against germline. Trimming at V came to 1 base and at J to 8 bases, leaving 40 bases not matched to a gene. The CDR3 is 26 residues long. The germline V gene has CDR1 TSWWSYY and CDR2 QGS. CDR3 sequence (DNA): TGTGCTCTTGGGGAACGGCGCTATCCGTTAGGGGCGGACTGGGGGATCTTTTTCCCTTATCGGGAGAAACTCATCTTT. Protein sequence: CALGERRYPLGADWGIFFPYREKLIF.

About this clone itself: This probably arose from a read error, given a far larger clone one base away. This sample also contains other DNA sequences that code for the same CDR3. This chain connects TRDV1 to TRDJ1; TRDD3 agrees at 8 bases. With V trimmed by 2 bases and J by 2 bases, 40 bases remained unmatched. CDR3 length equals 27 residues. CDR1 is TSWWSYY and CDR2 is QGS in the germline V gene. This CDR3 reads CALGEVWTPGRGSILGAPRVATDKLIF. The CDR3 nucleotides are TGTGCTCTTGGGGAAGTTTGGACCCCCGGGAGAGGCTCAATACTGGGGGCGCCGCGGGTCGCGACCGATAAACTCATCTTT.

On this clone: The protein TCRdb gives is from a much larger clone and does not agree with this DNA's translation at residue 12, likely a read error; the protein shown here comes from the DNA. The chain links TRDV1 to TRDJ1; TRDD3 is a possible D gene (6 bases). The CDR3 spans 19 residues. Germline values: CDR1 TSWWSYY, CDR2 QGS. Trimming cost V 2 bases and J 0 bases, with 22 bases left between them. CDR3 DNA: TGTGCTCTTGGGGAAAGGAGTACACCTACTGGGACGTACACCGATAAACTCATCTTT. This translates into CALGERSTPTGTYTDKLIF.

This clone was detected only a few times. This likely reflects a read error, since a far larger clone is one base away. At the DNA level, this CDR3 is encoded by other sequences in the same sample as well. The chain joins TRDV1 to TRDJ1; TRDD3 matches 12 bases. Per germline, CDR1 TSWWSYY and CDR2 QGS. The CDR3 covers 21 residues. The CDR3: CALGDNPTWVGWGIRSDKLIF. The CDR3 DNA reads TGTGCTCTCGGGGATAATCCTACTTGGGTTGGCTGGGGGATACGCTCCGATAAACTCATCTTT.

Concerning this clone itself: This likely reflects a read error, since a far larger clone is one base away. Other DNA variants within this sample encode the same CDR3. This chain joins TRDV2 and TRDJ1; TRDD3 matches 13 bases. Germline-derived CDR1 and CDR2 are GEAIGNYY and EKD. The J segment lost 3 bases and the V segment lost 4 bases, leaving 28 bases of the junction unmatched. CDR3 length equals 23 residues. As DNA, the CDR3 is TGTGCCTGTGATACCGTCCAAAATTTAGGAGTACTGGGGGATACGCGGGAACCCGATAAACTCATCTTT. This encodes CACDTVQNLGVLGDTREPDKLIF.

This clone was counted many times. TCRdb's protein, taken from a much larger clone, differs from this DNA's translation at residue 14, likely owing to a read error; the protein displayed comes from the DNA. Other nucleotide sequences from this sample produce the same CDR3. The gene calls are TRDV1 and TRDJ1, with 11 nucleotides matching TRDD3. No J gene was available from TCRdb, and it was assigned here by a germline match of the DNA. V lost 8 bases to trimming and J lost 6 bases; unmatched junction nucleotides: 32. The CDR3 consists of 22 residues. Germline CDR1 reads TSWWSYY; CDR2 reads QGS. The DNA for the CDR3 is TGTGCTCTTTTGAAACAATCCTACTGGGGGATAATCGCGTTTCAAAGGGGTTATAAACTCATCTTT. It codes for CALLKQSYWGIIAFQRGYKLIF.

This clone was counted at least ten times. A read error likely explains why the TCRdb protein, taken from a much larger clone, differs from this DNA's translation at residue 16; the protein shown is translated from the DNA. The chain couples TRDV1 to TRDJ1, with TRDD3 matching 13 bases. TCRdb gives no J gene; it was assigned here by matching the DNA to germline. This CDR3 region has 21 residues. After removal of 6 bases from V and 3 bases from J, the junction contained 22 bases not matched to a gene. Germline lookup yields CDR1 TSWWSYY and CDR2 QGS. The DNA for the CDR3 is TGTGCTCTTGGCAAACGGTCCAACTGGGGGATACGAGGGGGGTACGCCGATAAACTCATCTTT. This codes for CALGKRSNWGIRGGYADKLIF.

This clone appeared a few times. The translation of this DNA and the TCRdb protein of a much larger clone differ at residue 25, probably owing to a read error; the protein shown here is translated from the DNA. The V and J genes are TRDV1 and TRDJ1, with D perhaps TRDD3 (7 bases). No J gene was available from TCRdb, and it was assigned here by a germline match of the DNA. Germline-derived CDR1 and CDR2 are TSWWSYY and QGS. The CDR3 covers 28 residues. CDR3 sequence: CALGERKDERGKSLRIPRGGWSVDELIF. The CDR3 DNA reads TGTGCTCTTGGGGAACGAAAGGACGAAAGGGGAAAGTCCCTACGTATTCCTAGGGGGGGATGGTCGGTCGATGAACTCATCTTT.

This clone was picked up a small number of times. TCRdb assigns this DNA the protein of a much larger clone, which departs from its translation at residue 7; this likely reflects a read error, and the protein shown comes from translating the DNA. The genes are TRDV1 and TRDJ1; TRDD3 aligns across 11 bases. TCRdb offers no J gene call, so here the DNA was matched to germline to obtain one. Losses at the gene ends were 5 bases for V and 4 bases for J; bases not matched to a gene: 24. The CDR3 totals 21 residues. The germline V gene has CDR1 TSWWSYY and CDR2 QGS. The CDR3 spells CALGKYCPNYGGYEGFDKLIF. Here the CDR3 DNA reads TGTGCTCTTGGGAAATACTGTCCGAACTATGGGGGATACGAGGGGTTCGATAAACTCATCTTT.

This clone turned up a few times. Translating this DNA gives a protein that differs at residue 16 from the TCRdb one, which belongs to a much larger clone; a read error is likely, and the protein shown is this translation. The rearrangement links TRDV1 to TRDJ1; TRDD3 aligns across 7 bases. This CDR3 has 21 residues. Germline values: CDR1 TSWWSYY, CDR2 QGS. In DNA form, the CDR3 reads TGTGCCCTTGGGGAGACCCATGCGTACTGGGGTCCCTTACGCCTTCTTAATAAACTCATCTTT. Translation: CALGETHAYWGPLRLLNKLIF.

Many counts were recorded for this clone. A read error is likely here: a far larger clone is one base away. The sample carries other DNA sequences with the same CDR3. The CDR3 reads CALGVVVDTPRLYWGYTDKLIF. As DNA, the CDR3 is TGTGCTCTTGGGGTGGTGGTCGACACCCCGCGGTTATACTGGGGTTATACCGATAAACTCATCTTT. The rearrangement joins TRDV1 to TRDJ1, with TRDD3 matching over 7 bases. CDR3 length equals 22 residues. Unmatched junction bases numbered 28, after V lost 4 bases and J lost 2 bases. From germline, CDR1 is TSWWSYY and CDR2 QGS.

This clone was seen repeatedly, ten times or more. The same CDR3 can be traced to other DNA sequences in this sample. The CDR3 bases are TGTGCTCTTGGGGAAGGGAGAGGTTTGTATCTCTCTCCCGGGGGAAAAACCGGCACCGATAAACTCATCTTT. Its translation: CALGEGRGLYLSPGGKTGTDKLIF. V and J are TRDV1 and TRDJ1; tentatively, D is TRDD3 (6 bases). Between the trimmed V and J ends, which lost 2 bases and 1 base, there was a span of 38 bases. Germline V lookup: CDR1 TSWWSYY, CDR2 QGS. This CDR3 is 24 amino acids long.

This clone came up many times. The protein recorded in TCRdb matches a much larger clone and deviates from this DNA's translation at residue 8, suggesting a read error; the protein here is obtained by translating the DNA. J is TRDJ1 and V is TRDV2, with 7 bases that match TRDD3. This CDR3 has 18 amino acids. Germline CDR1 reads GEAIGNYY; CDR2 reads EKD. With V trimmed by 4 bases and J by 1 base, 17 bases remained unmatched. This CDR3 is CACDPVLEDTGVTDKLIF. As DNA, the CDR3 is TGTGCCTGTGATCCCGTACTGGAGGATACGGGGGTCACCGATAAACTCATCTTT.

This clone was counted ten times or more. This likely traces to a read error, being one base from a far larger clone. Distinct nucleotide sequences in the sample also encode this CDR3. The V and J genes are TRDV1 and TRDJ1, with TRDD3 matching over 10 bases. In germline, CDR1 is TSWWSYY, CDR2 QGS. This CDR3 is built from 20 residues. Unmatched junction bases numbered 20, after V lost 4 bases and J lost 3 bases. The CDR3 here is CALGGAHGLGDTRGADKLIF. The CDR3 coding sequence is TGTGCTCTTGGGGGAGCCCATGGGTTGGGGGATACAAGAGGGGCCGATAAACTCATCTTT.

This clone turned up a few times. The protein recorded in TCRdb matches a much larger clone and deviates from this DNA's translation at residue 19, suggesting a read error; the protein here is obtained by translating the DNA. The V gene is listed as TRDV1; no J gene was called; no DNA check was done on the table's D call, TRDD3. CDR1 and CDR2 (germline): TSWWSYY, QGS. The CDR3 totals 21 residues. The CDR3 region is CALGESLSYGPLWGRFDKPIF. As DNA, the CDR3 is TGTGCTCTTGGGGAATCACTGTCCTACGGGCCCCTCTGGGGGAGATTCGATAAACCCATCTTT.

This clone was counted many times. The protein TCRdb lists belongs to a much larger clone and differs from this DNA's translation at residue 10, which points to a read error; the protein shown is made from the DNA. The chain uses TRDV1 and TRDJ1, with 10 bases that match TRDD3. Per germline, CDR1 TSWWSYY and CDR2 QGS. V shed 8 bases and J 2 bases; nucleotides not matched to a gene: 20. This CDR3 comprises 19 residues. The CDR3 DNA follows: TGTGCTCTTATCATTACCCATGGTTATTCACTGGGGGATACCGATAAACTCATCTTT. Protein product: CALIITHGYSLGDTDKLIF.

With regard to this clone: TCRdb has a much larger clone's protein, which differs at residue 7 from the translation of this DNA, likely because of a read error; what is shown is the protein translated from the DNA. This CDR3 reads CASRPSHFWGIPDKLIF. Here the CDR3 DNA reads TGTGCCTCCAGGCCTTCCCACTTCTGGGGGATACCCGATAAACTCATCTTT. The rearrangement links TRDV3 to TRDJ1, with 11 nucleotides matching TRDD3. CDR3 length: 17 residues. CDR1 is TVYSNPD, CDR2 GDNSRS, per germline (reference sequence). V was pared by 4 bases and J by 3 bases, with 16 bases of the junction left unmatched.

This clone was seen more than once but under ten times. This probably arose from a read error, given a far larger clone one base away. Other DNA sequences within the sample encode an identical CDR3. The gene calls are TRDV2 and TRDJ1, with 7 positions matching TRDD2. The germline gives CDR1 GEAIGNYY, CDR2 EKD. This CDR3 comprises 21 residues. CDR3 residues: CACDTSCSLFLPGVATDKLIF. CDR3 coding DNA: TGCGCCTGTGACACCTCCTGCTCTTTATTCCTACCCGGGGTGGCCACCGATAAACTCATCTTT.

This clone was found many times. For this DNA, TCRdb reports the protein of a much larger clone, which diverges at residue 7, most likely from a read error; the protein presented here is translated directly from the DNA. The gene calls are TRDV1 and TRDJ1; D remains unclear. The CDR3 sequence is 15 residues long. Germline V gene lookup returns CDR1 TSWWSYY and CDR2 QGS. V was shortened by 2 bases and J by 2 bases, with 12 bases between the two germline ends. In DNA, the CDR3 is TGTGCTCTTGGGGAAACTACGTTTAGAACCGATAAACTCATCTTT. Its translation is CALGETTFRTDKLIF.

Regarding this clone: TCRdb has a much larger clone's protein, which differs at residue 14 from the translation of this DNA, likely because of a read error; what is shown is the protein translated from the DNA. The V and J genes are TRDV1 and TRDJ1; D might be TRDD2 (7 bases). TCRdb records no J gene; here it was assigned by comparing the DNA to germline. The V gene lost 2 bases and the J gene lost 1 base, with 32 bases spanning the gap. Germline V gene lookup returns CDR1 TSWWSYY and CDR2 QGS. The CDR3 has 22 amino acids. DNA for the CDR3: TGTGCTCTTGGGGAATTGTTTTCCTACTGGAAGGGGGGACATGAACCCACCGATAAACTCATCTTT. Residues: CALGELFSYWKGGHEPTDKLIF.